Presented here are 18 T cell receptor beta chains from one specimen sequenced in a study of tumor and adjacent non-tumor tissue in lung cancer. The template was RNA from unsorted bulk tissue. Distant lung tissue was collected more than 3 cm away from the tumor edge. Three rounds of nested PCR, following a modified ARM-PCR protocol, produced the TCRbeta library. Each CDR3 protein is one row after TCRdb ran MiXCR on the multiplex PCR reads. This sample has 90,000 to 100,000 distinct CDR3 sequences, with roughly 78% found just once. The specimen was distant non-tumor lung tissue. The receptors originated from a man aged 55 to 70 with small cell lung cancer.

Worth noting for this clonotype: It is likely a read error, because the conserved phenylalanine at the end of the CDR3 is missing. The chain couples TRBV29-1 to TRBJ1-1; D call uncertain. From germline, CDR1 is SQVTM and CDR2 ANQGSEA. The CDR3 is made up of 13 amino acids. The germline V and J ends were trimmed by 6 bases and 1 base, with 12 bases remaining between them. Written as DNA, the CDR3 is TGCAGCGTAGAAACTGGACGGAACACTGAAGCTTTCTGT. This translates into CSVETGRNTEAFC.

A word on this clonotype: The germline gene is not matched at one end of the junction; a read error may be the cause. The CDR3 nucleotides read TGTGTCAGCAGCTTAGTGTGGTCGAACATCGGGGAGCTGTTTTTT. Encoded protein: CVSSLVWSNIGELFF. The genes are TRBV11-2 and TRBJ2-2; D is undetermined. This CDR3 is built from 15 residues. Per the germline V gene, CDR1 is SGHAT and CDR2 is FQNNGV.

Points on this clonotype: Lacking the conserved final phenylalanine or tryptophan, this CDR3 likely reflects a read error. It is unclear where the CDR3 begins or ends on the DNA, so no DNA is shown, and the CDR3 is as TCRdb lists it. This chain joins TRBV11-3 and TRBJ2-2. A total of 16 residues make up the CDR3, ends included. Germline lookup yields CDR1 SGHNT and CDR2 YENEEA. The chain's CDR3 is CASSLTAEVVTGELYL.

V and J are TRBV6-2 or TRBV6-3 and TRBJ1-5; possibly TRBD1 for D (6 bases). The CDR3 runs to 15 residues. The germline CDR1 and CDR2 sequences are MNHEY and SVGEGT. Trimming stripped 6 bases from V and 3 bases from J, with 15 bases between. CDR3 sequence (DNA): TGTGCCAGCAGCACAGGGACCACTAACAATCAGCCCCAGCATTTT. Residues: CASSTGTTNNQPQHF.

This clonotype was observed many times. V is TRBV4-1 and J is TRBJ2-1; D is perhaps TRBD1 or TRBD2 (9 bases each). Germline lookup yields CDR1 MGHRA and CDR2 YSYEKL. The CDR3 covers 19 residues. V lost 3 bases and J lost 5, with 26 bases in between. CDR3 amino acids: CASSHEQGAGGPSDNEQFF. The CDR3 DNA follows: TGCGCCAGCAGCCACGAACAGGGGGCGGGAGGGCCTTCCGACAATGAGCAGTTCTTC.

A note on this clonotype: Relative to the germline gene, one junction end is altered; a read error may explain this. The rearrangement joins TRBV6-2 or TRBV6-3 to TRBJ2-1; tentatively, D is TRBD2 (6 bases). The germline V gene encodes CDR1 MNHEY and CDR2 SVGEGT. This CDR3 comprises 15 residues. DNA for the CDR3: TGTGCCACCTCACCCCGGGACTCCTCCTACAATGAGCGCTCCTTC. It codes for CATSPRDSSYNERSF.

To note about this clonotype: At one of its ends the junction is not consistent with the germline gene, which may arise from a read error. The CDR3 loop is CVSSLSGSGNEQFF. CDR3 sequence (DNA): TGTGTCAGCAGTTTGAGCGGGAGCGGCAATGAGCAGTTCTTC. The J gene is TRBJ2-1, the V gene TRBV12-3 or TRBV12-4; 8 bases agree with TRBD2. The CDR3 has 14 amino acids.

Comment on this clonotype: This may arise from a read error, as a much more abundant clone is one base away. The conserved closing phenylalanine or tryptophan is absent in this CDR3, likely reflecting a read error. The V gene is TRBV7-8, the J gene TRBJ2-4, with TRBD2 as a possible D gene (5 bases). The V gene's germline CDR1 is SGHVS and CDR2 FQNEAQ. The CDR3 covers 12 residues. The ends were cut back, 5 bases at V and 8 bases at J, with 10 bases in the middle. For the CDR3, the DNA is TGTGCCAGCAGCCACATCGGGGACATTCAGTACTTA. Its translation: CASSHIGDIQYL.

In the case of this clonotype: One end of the junction fails to match germline, which may point to a read error. This chain joins TRBV4-2 and TRBJ2-1; D may match TRBD1 or TRBD2 (5 bases each). The CDR3 length is 15 residues. Germline CDR1 is LGHNA and CDR2 is YNFKEQ. DNA for the CDR3: TGTGCTAGCAGCCAAGCTGGGACGAGGTACAATGAGCAGTCCTTC. It encodes CASSQAGTRYNEQSF.

This clonotype was seen many times. This chain connects TRBV12-3 or TRBV12-4 to TRBJ2-2, with TRBD2 matching 9 bases. This CDR3 comprises 14 residues. The V segment lost 10 bases and the J segment 7 bases; nucleotides outside the gene matches: 10. Here the CDR3 reads CATYRTSAGGELFF. Here the CDR3 DNA reads TGTGCCACATACAGGACTAGCGCTGGCGGGGAGCTGTTTTTT.

The chain joins TRBV5-1 to TRBJ2-1; 14 bases are shared with TRBD2. Per germline, CDR1 SGHRS and CDR2 YFSETQ. The J segment lost 10 bases and the V segment lost 2 bases, leaving 5 bases of the junction unmatched. The CDR3 contains 15 residues. The CDR3 reads CASSFGTSGSGEQFF. The CDR3 nucleotides are TGCGCCAGCAGCTTCGGGACTAGCGGGAGCGGGGAGCAGTTCTTC. The complete variable domain, with remaining parts taken from reference TRBV5-1 and TRBJ2-1, reads KAGVTQTPRYLIKTRGQQVTLSCSPISGHRSVSWYQQTPGQGLQFLFEYFSETQRNKGNFPGRFSGRQFSNSRSEMNVSTLELGDSALYLCASSFGTSGSGEQFFGPGTRLTVL.

Concerning this clonotype itself: No conserved phenylalanine or tryptophan is present at the end of the CDR3, so a read error is the likely explanation. The DNA is omitted, as the CDR3 cannot be located on it reliably, and the CDR3 follows TCRdb's listing. The gene calls are TRBV29-1 and TRBJ2-7; the DNA was not used to check the table's D call, TRBD2. The CDR3 adds up to 13 amino acids, both ends counted. The germline CDR1 and CDR2 sequences are SQVTM and ANQGSEA. CDR3 sequence reads: CSVASGISYGQYI.

Comments on this clonotype: The junction departs from the called germline gene at one end, perhaps through a read error. The chain combines TRBV7-9 with TRBJ2-5; 7 bases are a match to TRBD1. Germline CDR1 is SEHNR and CDR2 is FQNEAQ (reference sequence). This CDR3 is built from 15 residues. The chain's CDR3 is CASSLRRTGQETQYF. CDR3 DNA: TGTGCCAGCAGCCTTAGAAGGACAGGACAAGAGACACAGTACTTC.

This chain uses TRBV12-3 or TRBV12-4 with TRBJ1-1; D gene unclear. This CDR3 is built from 14 residues. The ends were cut back, 3 bases at V and 8 bases at J, with 16 bases in the middle. The CDR3 coding sequence is TGTGCCAGCAGTTTCTCCCTAGGGAACATCGAAGCTTTCTTT. This sequence encodes CASSFSLGNIEAFF.

This clonotype showed up many times. The rearrangement joins TRBV29-1 to TRBJ2-1; tentative D call: TRBD2 (6 bases). The V and J ends lost 7 bases and 9 bases respectively, with 19 bases between them. The CDR3 covers 13 residues. From germline, CDR1 is SQVTM and CDR2 ANQGSEA. The CDR3 reads CSGARDFTSEQFF. The CDR3 bases are TGCAGCGGCGCCCGGGACTTTACAAGTGAGCAGTTCTTC.

With respect to this clonotype: Being one base from a much bigger clone, this may be a read error. This sequence joins TRBV24-1 and TRBJ2-3; D ambiguous. CDR1 is KGHDR, CDR2 SFDVKD, per germline. Deletions cut 3 bases from V and 4 bases from J, with 10 bases between. The CDR3 extends over 14 amino acids. CDR3 protein: CATSDPLTADTQYF. For the CDR3, the DNA is TGTGCCACCAGTGATCCCTTAACAGCAGATACGCAGTATTTT.

Turning to this clonotype: The conserved phenylalanine or tryptophan is not found at the CDR3 terminus, so this likely reflects a read error. The rearrangement joins TRBV12-3 or TRBV12-4 to TRBJ2-2, with D possibly TRBD1 on 5 matching bases. CDR3 length equals 15 residues. CDR3 in DNA: TGTGCCAGCAGTTTCTCTGAGACAGACACCGCGGAGCTGTTTCTT. Translated, it gives CASSFSETDTAELFL.

This clonotype has more than one count but fewer than ten. The missing conserved phenylalanine or tryptophan at the end of this CDR3 makes a read error likely. The V and J genes are TRBV20-1 and TRBJ2-5, with TRBD2 matching over 10 bases. Germline CDR1 reads DFQATT; CDR2 reads SNEGSKA (reference sequence). The V segment lost 0 bases and the J segment 5 bases; nucleotides outside the gene matches: 9. The CDR3 has 16 residues. The CDR3 protein is CSARESSGRVWETQYL. In nucleotides, the CDR3 is TGCAGTGCTAGAGAGTCAAGCGGGAGGGTTTGGGAGACCCAGTACCTC.